The rows below give T cell receptor beta chains drawn from one sample of a study of blood T cell repertoires in COVID-19. This table comes from immunoSEQ multiplex PCR, and its TCRdb copy is limited to in-frame clones, with some not included. This sample has approximately 240,000 clones, with approximately 79% found just once. Source material: peripheral blood. Receptors originate from a woman in her thirties or forties with active or convalescent COVID-19. The CDR3 runs from the conserved cysteine through the conserved F or W. A D gene is named only where the DNA matches it firmly. Clone size, where shown, is once, few, many, or a class for clones that have expanded.

d_call	cdr3_length	clone_size	v_call	j_call	cdr3_nt	cdr3_aa
TRBD1	19	-	TRBV7-6	TRBJ1-1	TGTGCCAGCAGCCCCAGGGGGCAGGGAGTTACTCTTAGGAACACTGAAGCTTTCTTT	CASSPRGQGVTLRNTEAFF
TRBD1	15	once	TRBV5-1	TRBJ1-2	TGCGCCAGCAGCCAGAGGACAGGGGCAAACTATGGCTACACCTTC	CASSQRTGANYGYTF
-	13	-	TRBV25-1	TRBJ2-6	TGTGCCAGCAGCGTAACAGGGGCCAACGTCCTGACTTTC	CASSVTGANVLTF
TRBD1	13	-	TRBV27	TRBJ1-2	TGTGCCAGCAGTTCTTCTCCGGGACAGGGCTACACCTTC	CASSSSPGQGYTF
TRBD1	13	-	TRBV12-3/TRBV12-4	TRBJ1-6	TGTGCCAGCGTCGGACAGGTTGGATCACCCCTCCACTTT	CASVGQVGSPLHF
-	12	few	TRBV2	TRBJ2-5	TGTGCCAGTGCGGGCTTTCAAGAGACCCAGTACTTC	CASAGFQETQYF
-	13	-	TRBV10-3	TRBJ1-1	TGTGCCATCAGTGAGGGGAGAGGGACTGAAGCTTTCTTT	CAISEGRGTEAFF
TRBD1	13	-	TRBV6-5	TRBJ1-3	TGTGCCAGCCGGGGGGGACAGGGATACACCATATATTTT	CASRGGQGYTIYF
TRBD1	16	-	TRBV18	TRBJ1-1	TGTGCCAGCTCCCCCGAGACAGGGCGGGAGGACACTGAAGCTTTCTTT	CASSPETGREDTEAFF
-	13	once	TRBV2	TRBJ1-4	TGTGCCAACAAAAGAGGACTAGGTGAAAAACTGTTTTTT	CANKRGLGEKLFF
-	13	few	TRBV5-1	TRBJ1-1	TGCGCCAGCATCCTTGTGACTGCTTCGGGAGCTTTCTTT	CASILVTASGAFF
TRBD1	13	-	TRBV6-1	TRBJ1-2	TGTGCCAGCAGTGACGGGACAGTTGTTGGCTACACCTTC	CASSDGTVVGYTF
-	12	once	TRBV2	TRBJ2-2	TGTGCCATAGGACAGTTCACCGGGGAGCTGTTTTTT	CAIGQFTGELFF
TRBD2	14	once	TRBV11-3	TRBJ2-2	TGTGCCAGCAGCCCGGGAGGGGCTACCGGGGAGCTGTTTTTT	CASSPGGATGELFF
-	14	once	TRBV3-1/TRBV3-2	TRBJ1-2	TGTGCCAGCAGCCCTGTCACGGGTAACTATGGCTACACCTTC	CASSPVTGNYGYTF
TRBD1	13	-	TRBV11-2	TRBJ1-1	TGTGCCAGCAGCGGGGACAGGGACACTGAAGCTTTCTTT	CASSGDRDTEAFF
TRBD1	14	-	TRBV10-3	TRBJ1-3	TGTGCCATCACCTGGGACAGCTCTGGAAACACCATATATTTT	CAITWDSSGNTIYF
TRBD2	16	-	TRBV6-4	TRBJ2-3	TGTGCCAGCAGTGACTCGATAGCGGGGCACACAGATACGCAGTATTTT	CASSDSIAGHTDTQYF
TRBD1	12	-	TRBV5-4	TRBJ1-1	TGTGCCAGCAGCTTGGTACAGGGGGAAGCTTTCTTT	CASSLVQGEAFF
TRBD2	15	-	TRBV5-6	TRBJ2-1	TGTGCCAGCAGCTTCACTAGCGGCTCCTACAATGAGCAGTTCTTC	CASSFTSGSYNEQFF
TRBD1	16	few	TRBV7-9	TRBJ1-6	TGTGCCAGCAGCTACCCCCGGACAGGGGGCAGTTCACCCCTCCACTTT	CASSYPRTGGSSPLHF
TRBD1	16	-	TRBV6-6	TRBJ1-3	TGTGCCAGCAGCCCCCGGGACAGTTACTCTGGAAACACCATATATTTT	CASSPRDSYSGNTIYF
-	13	-	TRBV6-1	TRBJ2-5	TGTGCCAGCAGTGAAGGGCCCAGAAAGACCCAGTACTTC	CASSEGPRKTQYF
TRBD1	15	few	TRBV4-1	TRBJ1-6	TGCGCCAGCAGCCTATTGACAGGGGTCGGTTCACCCCTCCACTTT	CASSLLTGVGSPLHF
-	13	-	TRBV15	TRBJ1-2	TGTGCCACCCGAACAGGTACTAACTATGGCTACACCTTC	CATRTGTNYGYTF
-	16	-	TRBV5-1	TRBJ1-3	TGCGCCAGCAGCCCCGGCGGCAGATACTCTGGAAACACCATATATTTT	CASSPGGRYSGNTIYF
-	14	-	TRBV19	TRBJ2-1	TGTGCCAGTAGGGGGCCGGGGGTCGTGAGTGAGCAGTTCTTC	CASRGPGVVSEQFF
-	16	-	TRBV7-3	TRBJ2-3	TGTGCCAGCAGCCCCCCGGGCCGCAGGGTGATAGATACGCAGTATTTT	CASSPPGRRVIDTQYF
TRBD2	15	-	TRBV3-1/TRBV3-2	TRBJ2-1	TGTGCCAGCAGCCATACTAGCGGGGTGGTCAATGAGCAGTTCTTC	CASSHTSGVVNEQFF
TRBD1	14	-	TRBV6-5	TRBJ1-2	TGTGCCAGCAGTTACGGCCAGGGGGCCCAGGGCTACACCTTC	CASSYGQGAQGYTF
-	14	few	TRBV6-2/TRBV6-3	TRBJ2-7	TGTGCCAGCAGCCCCACGGGGTCCCCATACGAGCAGTACTTC	CASSPTGSPYEQYF
-	16	few	TRBV5-4	TRBJ1-2	TGTGCCAGCAGCTTGGCCACGGTACAGGCGTTCTATGGCTACACCTTC	CASSLATVQAFYGYTF
-	17	-	TRBV5-1	TRBJ2-6	TGCGCCAGCAGCTTGGAGACAGGCCGCTCTGGGGCCAACGTCCTGACTTTC	CASSLETGRSGANVLTF
-	16	-	TRBV5-1	TRBJ1-3	TGCGCCAGCAGCTTGGGACAGGCAGTCTCTGGAAACACCATATATTTT	CASSLGQAVSGNTIYF
-	15	-	TRBV5-5	TRBJ1-1	TGTGCCAGCAGCTTTTTGAGGGGGACGAACACTGAAGCTTTCTTT	CASSFLRGTNTEAFF
TRBD2	14	-	TRBV19	TRBJ2-7	TGTGCCAGTAGTATTACGGGGGGGATGCTGGAGCAGTACTTC	CASSITGGMLEQYF
-	14	-	TRBV9	TRBJ1-2	TGTGCCAGCAGTCATACCGACAGTAACTATGGCTACACCTTC	CASSHTDSNYGYTF
-	14	few	TRBV5-1	TRBJ1-4	TGCGCCAGCAGCTTGGAAGGGGAGGATGAAAAACTGTTTTTT	CASSLEGEDEKLFF
TRBD1	15	-	TRBV6-1	TRBJ1-2	TGTGCCAGCAGTGAAGGGGTCCAGGGGGCCTATGGCTACACCTTC	CASSEGVQGAYGYTF
-	14	-	TRBV7-8	TRBJ1-1	TGTGCCAGCAGCTCAGGGACATCCCACACTGAAGCTTTCTTT	CASSSGTSHTEAFF
TRBD1	15	-	TRBV5-1	TRBJ1-6	TGCGCCAGCAGCTTCGTAACAGGGGAAAATTCACCCCTCCACTTT	CASSFVTGENSPLHF
TRBD1	13	-	TRBV5-6	TRBJ1-2	TGTGCCAGCAGCTTGGCCGGACAGGGTGGCTACACCTTC	CASSLAGQGGYTF
-	15	-	TRBV5-1	TRBJ2-7	TGCGCCAGCAGCCCCGGGACACTATCATCCTACGAGCAGTACTTC	CASSPGTLSSYEQYF
-	14	few	TRBV10-3	TRBJ1-5	TGTGCCATCAGTTCGGGCAGGGAGGGTCAGCCCCAGCATTTT	CAISSGREGQPQHF
TRBD2	16	-	TRBV5-4	TRBJ2-3	TGTGCCAGCAGCTTGGGTGCGGGGGGGCAAGCAGATACGCAGTATTTT	CASSLGAGGQADTQYF